These 12 T cell receptor beta chains were sequenced from one sample in a study of graft-versus-host responses after intestinal transplantation. This table comes from immunoSEQ multiplex PCR, and its TCRdb copy is limited to in-frame clones, with some not included. The sample records 80,000 to 100,000 clones, 80% to 95% being singletons. Their specific antigens are unknown. The sample was unstimulated CD4+ T cells sorted from spleen or lymph node cells, taken before intestinal transplant. These receptors came from a human donor who received an intestinal transplant.

The chain's CDR3 is CASSFSVDTQYF. Here the CDR3 DNA reads TGTGCCAGCAGCTTTTCGGTGGATACGCAGTATTTT. This chain joins TRBV5-6 and TRBJ2-3; no clear D gene. Trimming took 2 bases from V and 6 from J, leaving 7 bases between them. CDR3 length: 12 residues. CDR1 SGHDT and CDR2 YYEEEE come from the germline V gene.

Here the CDR3 reads CASSGGLAASGELFF. CDR3 in DNA: TGCGCCAGCAGCGGGGGACTAGCGGCTAGCGGGGAGCTGTTTTTT. The V gene is TRBV5-1, the J gene TRBJ2-2; 11 nucleotides agree with TRBD2. This CDR3 contains 15 residues. The germline V gene has CDR1 SGHRS and CDR2 YFSETQ. The V segment lost 4 bases and the J segment 7 bases; nucleotides outside the gene matches: 6.

The rearrangement links TRBV18 to TRBJ2-7; TRBD1 matches 7 bases. Germline values: CDR1 KGHSH, CDR2 LQKENI. V lost 2 bases, J lost 1 base, and 5 bases stayed unmatched. CDR3 size: 15 residues. CDR3 nucleotides: TGTGCCAGCTCACCAATGGGACAGAGTTCCTACGAGCAGTACTTC. Translated, it gives CASSPMGQSSYEQYF.

The chain combines TRBV2 with TRBJ1-2; TRBD1 matches at 7 bases. Trimming took 5 bases from V and 8 from J; bases not matched to a gene: 8. CDR1 SNHLY and CDR2 FYNNEI come from the germline V gene. The CDR3 totals 13 residues. The CDR3 DNA is TGTGCCAGCAGTCGGATAGGGGGCGAGGGCTACACCTTC. Its translation is CASSRIGGEGYTF.

V gene TRBV7-2 combines with J gene TRBJ1-1, with a possible D match to TRBD1 (5 bases). CDR1 and CDR2 from the germline V gene are SGHTA and FQGNSA. The CDR3 consists of 15 residues. Trimming left V 3 bases short and J 6 bases short, with 17 bases between. DNA of the CDR3: TGTGCCAGCAGCTTTTTGCCGGGCCCGGGGGCTGAAGCTTTCTTT. Translated, it gives CASSFLPGPGAEAFF.

This clone was observed once. The chain links TRBV29-1 to TRBJ1-2, with D perhaps matching TRBD1 (6 bases). There are 15 residues in the CDR3. Germline V gene lookup returns CDR1 SQVTM and CDR2 ANQGSEA. V lost 7 bases, J lost 4 bases, and 22 bases lay in between. CDR3 sequence: CSAKIGGGPFYGYTF. The CDR3 DNA reads as TGCAGCGCCAAAATCGGGGGGGGGCCGTTCTATGGCTACACCTTC.

This clone has a handful of counts. J is TRBJ1-3 and V is TRBV25-1, with a possible D match to TRBD1 (5 bases). The germline V gene encodes CDR1 MGHDK and CDR2 SYGVNS. The CDR3 length is 14 residues. V lost 4 bases to trimming and J lost 4 bases, with 11 bases between them. CDR3 nucleotides: TGTGCCAGCAGTGCCAGGGTTTTCGGAAACACCATATATTTT. This translates into CASSARVFGNTIYF.

V usage is TRBV6-5 and J usage is TRBJ2-3; 7 bases agree with TRBD2. Looked up from germline, CDR1 is MNHEY and CDR2 is SVGAGI. The CDR3 runs 12 residues. Losses at the gene ends were 5 bases for V and 5 bases for J; bases not matched to a gene: 1. In DNA form, the CDR3 reads TGTGCCAGCAGTCGCGGGGGAGATACGCAGTATTTT. Amino acid sequence: CASSRGGDTQYF.

The chain uses TRBV15 and TRBJ2-7, with TRBD1 matching 9 bases. Germline V CDR1 and CDR2: LNHNV, YYDKDF (reference sequence). Unmatched junction bases numbered 5, after V lost 3 bases and J lost 5 bases. This CDR3 is built from 14 residues. The CDR3 DNA reads TGTGCCACCAGCAGGGACAGGGGATCTGACGAGCAGTACTTC. Its translation: CATSRDRGSDEQYF.

The sample holds one count of this clone. The V and J genes are TRBV7-3 and TRBJ1-6; tentatively, D is TRBD1 (6 bases). Germline CDR1 and CDR2: SGHTA and FQGTGA. This CDR3 spans 13 amino acids. V lost 4 bases and J lost 7, with 8 bases in between. CDR3 DNA: TGTGCCAGCAGCTCAGGACAGAATTCACCCCTCCACTTT. It translates to CASSSGQNSPLHF.

The V call is TRBV5-1, the J call TRBJ1-2; no clear D. Deletions cut 5 bases from V and 7 bases from J, with 9 bases between. CDR1 is SGHRS, CDR2 YFSETQ, per germline. CDR3 length: 11 amino acids. The CDR3 bases are TGCGCCAGCAGGTCGACTGGTGGCTACACCTTC. The encoded protein is CASRSTGGYTF.

In this sample, this clone turned up a few times. The gene calls are TRBV6-1 and TRBJ1-6; TRBD1 matches 7 bases. Germline values: CDR1 MNHNS, CDR2 SASEGT. The CDR3 loop spans 16 amino acids. With V trimmed by 1 base and J by 10 bases, 10 bases remained unmatched. CDR3 in DNA: TGTGCCAGCAGTGAAGGGCTGACAGGGAGGTGGTCACCCCTCCACTTT. This translates into CASSEGLTGRWSPLHF.